These 6 T cell receptor beta chains were all obtained from the same sample, sequenced in a study of T cells after yellow fever vaccination. TCRdb re-derived calls from the 5' RACE reads in MiXCR, one entry per CDR3 protein. The table lists roughly 250,000 distinct CDR3 sequences, approximately 12% of them singletons. The specimen comprised CD4+ T cells sorted from PBMCs, sampled 45 days after the yellow fever booster vaccination. These receptors were collected from a man aged 30 to 39 who received the YFV17D yellow fever vaccine.

V usage is TRBV18 and J usage is TRBJ2-3; D perhaps matches TRBD1 (6 bases). V was trimmed by 3 bases and J by 6 bases, leaving 13 bases between them. The CDR3 length is 14 residues. Germline values: CDR1 KGHSH, CDR2 LQKENI. This CDR3 reads CASSPLQGGDTQYF. The CDR3, as DNA: TGTGCCAGCTCACCCCTACAGGGTGGGGATACGCAGTATTTT. The full variable domain, completed using reference TRBV18 and TRBJ2-3, is NAGVMQNPRHLVRRRGQEARLRCSPMKGHSHVYWYRQLPEEGLKFMVYLQKENIIDESGMPKERFSAEFPKEGPSILRIQQVVRGDSAAYFCASSPLQGGDTQYFGPGTRLTVL.

This clonotype was observed a handful of times. This chain joins TRBV12-3 or TRBV12-4 and TRBJ2-1; the match to TRBD2 covers 9 bases. The CDR3 has 14 amino acids. V trimming: 5 bases; J trimming: 8 bases; junction bases outside the gene matches: 7. This chain's CDR3 is CASSAGTSNHEQFF. The CDR3 DNA reads as TGTGCCAGCAGTGCCGGGACTAGCAACCATGAGCAGTTCTTC.

The CDR3 region has the DNA TGTGCCAGCAGCCGGCAGGAGAACTATGGCTACACCTTC. This translates into CASSRQENYGYTF. The J gene is TRBJ1-2, the V gene TRBV7-9; no clear D. Deletions cut 5 bases from V and 2 bases from J, with 9 bases between. Per the germline V gene, CDR1 is SEHNR and CDR2 is FQNEAQ (reference sequence). The CDR3 runs 13 residues.

A few counts support this clonotype. The rearrangement links TRBV7-2 to TRBJ2-7; either TRBD1 or TRBD2 may fit D (5 bases each). The ends were cut back, 4 bases at V and 5 bases at J, with 21 bases in the middle. This CDR3 comprises 16 residues. Per the germline V gene, CDR1 is SGHTA and CDR2 is FQGNSA. The CDR3 DNA reads TGTGCCAGCAGCTGGTTTATAAGTTTGCCGGGACACGAGCAGTACTTC. It encodes CASSWFISLPGHEQYF.

This clonotype appeared a few times. The V call is TRBV10-3, the J call TRBJ2-5; the match to TRBD1 covers 7 bases. V shed 7 bases, J shed 3 bases, and the junction held 5 bases outside the gene matches. The CDR3 totals 13 residues. Germline V lookup: CDR1 ENHRY, CDR2 SYGVKD. The chain's CDR3 is CAINPGTEETQYF. The CDR3 DNA reads TGTGCCATCAATCCCGGGACAGAAGAGACCCAGTACTTC.

The chain has TRBV20-1 and TRBJ2-3, with D unresolved. Germline loops: CDR1 DFQATT, CDR2 SNEGSKA (reference sequence). The CDR3 length is 14 residues. V was shortened by 6 bases and J by 2 bases, with 15 bases between the two germline ends. The CDR3 is CSAWVGLPTDTQYF. CDR3 in DNA: TGCAGTGCCTGGGTTGGATTACCCACAGATACGCAGTATTTT.